These 27 T cell receptor beta chains originate from one sample sequenced in a study of blood T cell repertoires in COVID-19. Method: immunoSEQ multiplex PCR; TCRdb's copy keeps in-frame clones and lacks some. The sample lists tens of thousands of clones, roughly 85% occurring once. The sample comprised peripheral blood. All receptors derive from a human donor in a cohort sampled during active COVID-19.

The chain employs TRBV19 and TRBJ2-2; 10 bases align to TRBD2. V lost 3 bases, J lost 2 bases, and 9 bases stayed unmatched. The V gene's germline CDR1 is LNHDA and CDR2 SQIVND (reference sequence). The length of the CDR3 is 18 residues. The CDR3 spells CASSIRGLANDNTGELFF. CDR3 sequence (DNA): TGTGCCAGTAGTATCAGGGGACTAGCGAACGATAACACCGGGGAGCTGTTTTTT.

The chain employs TRBV27 and TRBJ2-2; TRBD1 aligns across 8 bases. The V gene's germline CDR1 is MNHEY and CDR2 SMNVEV (reference sequence). CDR3 length: 15 residues. The V and J ends lost 4 bases and 6 bases, in that order; junction bases with no gene match: 7. The CDR3 spells CASSSSRGRPGELFF. The CDR3 coding sequence is TGTGCCAGCAGTTCCAGCAGGGGGCGCCCCGGGGAGCTGTTTTTT.

The chain links TRBV6-5 to TRBJ2-3; 10 bases match TRBD1. CDR3 length: 14 amino acids. The germline gives CDR1 MNHEY, CDR2 SVGAGI. With 7 bases clipped from V and 7 bases from J, the junction kept 8 bases outside the gene matches. The CDR3 here is CASTRTGGSHTQYF. The CDR3 nucleotides are TGTGCCAGCACCCGGACAGGGGGTTCACATACGCAGTATTTT.

This chain links TRBV5-1 with TRBJ2-7; 8 nucleotides agree with TRBD1. Looked up from germline, CDR1 is SGHRS and CDR2 is YFSETQ. With V trimmed by 0 bases and J by 7 bases, 6 bases remained unmatched. The CDR3 sequence is 14 residues long. The CDR3 loop is CASSLVTGVGEQYF. The DNA for the CDR3 is TGCGCCAGCAGCTTGGTGACAGGGGTTGGGGAGCAGTACTTC.

The J gene is TRBJ2-1, the V gene TRBV4-3, with 13 bases identical to TRBD2. Germline CDR1 reads LGHNA; CDR2 reads YSLEER. This CDR3 has 16 amino acids. V was pared by 1 base and J by 9 bases, with 6 bases of the junction left unmatched. The CDR3 DNA follows: TGCGCCAGCAGCCAAGCTGGACTAGCGGGAGAGGGTGAGCAGTTCTTC. As protein: CASSQAGLAGEGEQFF.

This sequence joins TRBV4-1 and TRBJ1-5, with TRBD1 as a possible D gene (6 bases). Trimming took off 1 base at V and 4 bases at J, with 17 bases between the two ends. The CDR3 length is 17 residues. Germline CDR1 reads MGHRA; CDR2 reads YSYEKL. CDR3 residues: CASSQVGGAVINQPQHF. CDR3 nucleotide sequence: TGCGCCAGCAGCCAAGTAGGGGGGGCGGTGATTAATCAGCCCCAGCATTTT.

The genes are TRBV11-3 and TRBJ2-1; 8 nucleotides agree with TRBD2. This CDR3 is 14 amino acids long. J lost 9 bases, V lost 1 base, and 5 bases had no gene match. Looked up from germline, CDR1 is SGHNT and CDR2 is YENEEA. CDR3 DNA sequence: TGTGCCAGCAGCTTAGGACTAGCGTTCGGTGAGCAGTTCTTC. Translating gives CASSLGLAFGEQFF.

This chain connects TRBV5-1 to TRBJ2-7; 9 bases fit TRBD2. CDR1 and CDR2 from the germline V gene are SGHRS and YFSETQ. J lost 2 bases, V lost 4 bases, and 10 bases had no gene match. This CDR3 has 16 amino acids. The CDR3 sequence is CASSPTQLAGTYEQYF. CDR3 in DNA: TGCGCCAGCAGCCCGACCCAACTAGCGGGTACCTACGAGCAGTACTTC. Looking up the rest from reference TRBV5-1 and TRBJ2-7 gives the full variable domain: KAGVTQTPRYLIKTRGQQVTLSCSPISGHRSVSWYQQTPGQGLQFLFEYFSETQRNKGNFPGRFSGRQFSNSRSEMNVSTLELGDSALYLCASSPTQLAGTYEQYFGPGTRLTVT.

The gene calls are TRBV4-2 and TRBJ1-2; TRBD1 aligns across 7 bases. The CDR3 runs 14 residues. V lost 1 base to trimming and J lost 4 bases; unmatched junction nucleotides: 3. In germline, CDR1 is LGHNA, CDR2 YNFKEQ. This CDR3 is CASSQGDRVYGYTF. CDR3 DNA sequence: TGTGCCAGCAGCCAAGGAGACAGGGTCTATGGCTACACCTTC.

The chain uses TRBV19 and TRBJ2-3; TRBD1 might be the D (7 bases). The CDR3 is made up of 16 amino acids. The germline V gene has CDR1 LNHDA and CDR2 SQIVND (reference sequence). The germline V and J ends were trimmed by 4 bases and 4 bases, with 18 bases remaining between them. The CDR3 protein is CASSTGDRGGPDTQYF. CDR3 coding DNA: TGTGCCAGTAGTACTGGGGACAGAGGGGGGCCAGATACGCAGTATTTT. The complete variable domain, with remaining parts taken from reference TRBV19 and TRBJ2-3, reads DGGITQSPKYLFRKEGQNVTLSCEQNLNHDAMYWYRQDPGQGLRLIYYSQIVNDFQKGDIAEGYSVSREKKESFPLTVTSAQKNPTAFYLCASSTGDRGGPDTQYFGPGTRLTVL.

The chain couples TRBV7-2 to TRBJ1-6, with TRBD1 matching 8 bases. J lost 10 bases, V lost 5 bases, and 10 bases had no gene match. The CDR3 consists of 15 residues. The germline V gene encodes CDR1 SGHTA and CDR2 FQGNSA. Written as DNA, the CDR3 is TGTGCCAGCAGCGTCGCGACAGGGGTAAGGTCACCCCTCCACTTT. It codes for CASSVATGVRSPLHF. Supplemented by reference TRBV7-2 and TRBJ1-6, the full variable domain reads GAGVSQSPSNKVTEKGKDVELRCDPISGHTALYWYRQSLGQGLEFLIYFQGNSAPDKSGLPSDRFSAERTGGSVSTLTIQRTQQEDSAVYLCASSVATGVRSPLHFGNGTRLTVT.

The chain is built from TRBV9 and TRBJ2-1, with 7 bases fitting TRBD2. Germline V gives CDR1 SGDLS, CDR2 YYNGEE. The ends lost 4 bases at V and 9 bases at J; junction bases unmatched: 4. CDR3 length: 12 residues. The CDR3 is CASSLRESEQFF. CDR3 bases: TGTGCCAGCAGCTTGCGGGAGAGTGAGCAGTTCTTC.

This chain joins TRBV5-4 and TRBJ2-5, with D possibly matching TRBD2 (6 bases). Per germline, CDR1 SGHNT and CDR2 YYREEE (reference sequence). This CDR3 is built from 14 residues. Trimming left V 1 base short and J 5 bases short, with 12 bases between. The DNA of the CDR3 is TGTGCCAGCAGCTTGTTTACTAGCAAGGAGACCCAGTACTTC. It specifies CASSLFTSKETQYF.

The chain joins TRBV5-1 to TRBJ2-3; TRBD1 aligns across 9 bases. V lost 4 bases and J lost 6; bases outside the gene matches: 3. Germline values: CDR1 SGHRS, CDR2 YFSETQ. This CDR3 region has 13 residues. The CDR3 here is CASSQDRGDTQYF. In nucleotides, the CDR3 is TGCGCCAGCAGCCAGGACAGGGGTGATACGCAGTATTTT.

This clone occurred once. This rearrangement joins TRBV10-2 to TRBJ2-1; perhaps TRBD2 as D (6 bases). V was trimmed by 2 bases and J by 8 bases, leaving 22 bases between them. From germline, CDR1 is WSHSY and CDR2 SAAADI. The CDR3 spans 17 residues. DNA of the CDR3: TGCGCCAGCAGTGAGGCCCGGACTACCCGAGAAGGGGATGAGCAGTTCTTC. It is translated as CASSEARTTREGDEQFF.

The rearrangement uses TRBV2 and TRBJ2-3, with D unclear. CDR3 length: 13 amino acids. Trimming shortened V by 7 bases and J by 6 bases, and 14 bases separated the two germline ends. Germline CDR1 and CDR2: SNHLY and FYNNEI. The CDR3 here is CASNKIALDTQYF. CDR3 in DNA: TGTGCCAGCAATAAGATAGCTCTTGATACGCAGTATTTT.

The J gene is TRBJ1-2, the V gene TRBV19, with 10 bases matching TRBD1. Germline-derived CDR1 and CDR2 are LNHDA and SQIVND (reference sequence). The V segment lost 8 bases and the J segment 2 bases; nucleotides outside the gene matches: 8. The CDR3 contains 15 residues. The CDR3 sequence is CASANPGQGNYGYTF. CDR3 sequence (DNA): TGTGCCAGTGCGAACCCGGGACAGGGGAACTATGGCTACACCTTC.

This chain uses TRBV5-1 with TRBJ2-5; TRBD2 might be the D (5 bases). V was trimmed by 1 base and J by 1 base, leaving 14 bases between them. CDR1 SGHRS and CDR2 YFSETQ come from the germline V gene. This CDR3 contains 16 residues. In DNA form, the CDR3 reads TGCGCCAGCAGCTTGTCGGGCGGAGGAATCCAAGAGACCCAGTACTTC. Protein product: CASSLSGGGIQETQYF.

The sample holds one count of this clone. J is TRBJ2-1 and V is TRBV2; 10 bases are a match to TRBD2. From germline, CDR1 is SNHLY and CDR2 FYNNEI. Trimming removed 4 bases from V and 4 bases from J; junction bases left unmatched: 7. The CDR3 covers 16 residues. DNA for the CDR3: TGTGCCAGCAGTGTATGGCTAGCGGGAGATTACAATGAGCAGTTCTTC. Translated: CASSVWLAGDYNEQFF. Supplemented by reference TRBV2 and TRBJ2-1, the full variable domain reads EPEVTQTPSHQVTQMGQEVILRCVPISNHLYFYWYRQILGQKVEFLVSFYNNEISEKSEIFDDQFSVERPDGSNFTLKIRSTKLEDSAMYFCASSVWLAGDYNEQFFGPGTRLTVL.

The gene calls are TRBV18 and TRBJ2-5; 7 bases are shared with TRBD2. Unmatched junction bases numbered 9, after V lost 3 bases and J lost 5 bases. The CDR3 consists of 15 residues. The V gene's germline CDR1 is KGHSH and CDR2 LQKENI. The CDR3 loop is CASSPGGRQSETQYF. CDR3 nucleotide sequence: TGTGCCAGCTCACCGGGAGGGAGGCAGTCGGAGACCCAGTACTTC.

This chain joins TRBV7-3 and TRBJ2-7; no definite D call. Germline CDR1 is SGHTA and CDR2 is FQGTGA. V was clipped by 3 bases and J by 1 base, with 7 bases between them. The CDR3 extends over 13 amino acids. This CDR3 reads CASSFGESYEQYF. The CDR3 nucleotides read TGTGCCAGCAGCTTTGGAGAATCCTACGAGCAGTACTTC. The whole variable domain, remainder taken from reference TRBV7-3 and TRBJ2-7, is GAGVSQTPSNKVTEKGKYVELRCDPISGHTALYWYRQSLGQGPEFLIYFQGTGAADDSGLPNDRFFAVRPEGSVSTLKIQRTERGDSAVYLCASSFGESYEQYFGPGTRLTVT.

V gene TRBV4-2 combines with J gene TRBJ2-1; 12 bases align to TRBD2. Germline CDR1 reads LGHNA; CDR2 reads YNFKEQ. This CDR3 is built from 17 residues. With V trimmed by 3 bases and J by 2 bases, 5 bases remained unmatched. CDR3 coding DNA: TGTGCCAGCAGCCAGGAACTAGCGGGAGGTACCTACAATGAGCAGTTCTTC. Encoded protein: CASSQELAGGTYNEQFF.

The chain combines TRBV19 with TRBJ1-3; the match to TRBD1 covers 8 bases. Trimming at V came to 5 bases and at J to 4 bases, leaving 4 bases not matched to a gene. This CDR3 is built from 14 residues. Germline V gene data show CDR1 as LNHDA and CDR2 as SQIVND (reference sequence). The CDR3 protein is CASSPRDRGNTIYF. The CDR3 region has the DNA TGTGCCAGTAGTCCCCGGGACAGGGGAAACACCATATATTTT.

This clone was counted once. J is TRBJ2-5 and V is TRBV30, with 7 bases that match TRBD2. CDR3 length: 15 residues. V trimming: 5 bases; J trimming: 0 bases; junction bases outside the gene matches: 9. Germline CDR1 and CDR2: GTSNPN and SVGIG (reference sequence). CDR3 coding DNA: TGTGCCTGGGATCTTGGGCGGGGGTACCAAGAGACCCAGTACTTC. It specifies CAWDLGRGYQETQYF.

The gene calls are TRBV29-1 and TRBJ1-5, with TRBD1 as a possible D gene (6 bases). The CDR3 loop spans 15 amino acids. The V end was cut by 1 base, the J end by 2 bases, with 12 bases between. From germline, CDR1 is SQVTM and CDR2 ANQGSEA. The CDR3 sequence: CSVEADSRGNQPQHF. In DNA, the CDR3 is TGCAGCGTTGAAGCGGACAGTCGGGGCAATCAGCCCCAGCATTTT.

The V call is TRBV18, the J call TRBJ2-2, with a weak D call TRBD2 (5 bases). The CDR3 runs 16 residues. Germline values: CDR1 KGHSH, CDR2 LQKENI. The germline V and J ends were trimmed by 3 bases and 4 bases, with 15 bases remaining between them. Here the CDR3 DNA reads TGTGCCAGCTCACCCCAGCGGACCGGACCCACCGGGGAGCTGTTTTTT. Encoded protein: CASSPQRTGPTGELFF.

This clone was recorded once. V is TRBV11-2 and J is TRBJ2-7, with 7 bases fitting TRBD2. Germline loops: CDR1 SGHAT, CDR2 FQNNGV. The CDR3 is made up of 12 amino acids. With V trimmed by 2 bases and J by 12 bases, 7 bases remained unmatched. This CDR3 is CASSLLGGGGYF. CDR3 coding DNA: TGTGCCAGCAGCTTATTGGGCGGCGGGGGGTACTTC.